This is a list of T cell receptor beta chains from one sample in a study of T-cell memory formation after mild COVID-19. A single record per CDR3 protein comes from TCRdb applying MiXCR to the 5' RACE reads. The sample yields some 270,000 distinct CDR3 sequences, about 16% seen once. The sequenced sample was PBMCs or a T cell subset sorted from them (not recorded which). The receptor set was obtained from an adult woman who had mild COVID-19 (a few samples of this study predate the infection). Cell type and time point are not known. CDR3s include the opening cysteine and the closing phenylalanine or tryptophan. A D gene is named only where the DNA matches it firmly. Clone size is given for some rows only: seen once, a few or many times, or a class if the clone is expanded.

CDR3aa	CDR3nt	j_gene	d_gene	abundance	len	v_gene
CASSFRGGRLSEQYF	TGCGCCAGCAGCTTTCGTGGGGGTCGGCTATCCGAGCAGTACTTC	TRBJ2-7	-	-	15	TRBV5-1
CASRAGQGSTEAFF	TGTGCCAGTAGGGCGGGACAGGGGAGCACTGAAGCTTTCTTT	TRBJ1-1	TRBD1	-	14	TRBV19
CASNLGGLASTDTQYF	TGTGCCAGCAACCTGGGGGGGCTAGCTAGCACAGATACGCAGTATTTT	TRBJ2-3	-	few	16	TRBV5-5
CASSPTGGAQPQHF	TGTGCCAGCTCACCGACAGGTGGAGCTCAGCCCCAGCATTTT	TRBJ1-5	-	-	14	TRBV18
CASSREGFRNTEAFF	TGTGCCAGCAGTCGGGAGGGGTTTCGGAACACTGAAGCTTTCTTT	TRBJ1-1	-	-	15	TRBV3-1
CASSSGTAGNTIYF	TGTGCCAGCAGCTCAGGGACAGCCGGAAACACCATATATTTT	TRBJ1-3	TRBD1	few	14	TRBV7-9
CASSERSRNTEAFF	TGCGCCAGCAGCGAACGATCACGGAACACTGAAGCTTTCTTT	TRBJ1-1	-	-	14	TRBV4-1
CASSQDLKGSGETQYF	TGCGCCAGCAGCCAAGATCTTAAGGGTTCCGGGGAGACCCAGTACTTC	TRBJ2-5	-	-	16	TRBV4-3
CASSSTAGELFF	TGCGCCAGCAGCTCGACTGCCGGGGAGCTGTTTTTT	TRBJ2-2	-	few	12	TRBV5-1
CASRGAASTDTQYF	TGTGCCAGCCGGGGGGCGGCTAGCACAGATACGCAGTATTTT	TRBJ2-3	-	-	14	TRBV2
CASSMEKSEAFF	TGCGCCAGCAGCATGGAAAAGAGTGAAGCTTTCTTT	TRBJ1-1	-	few	12	TRBV5-1
CASSLTGTGAIEQFF	TGTGCCAGCAGCCTAACCGGGACAGGGGCGATTGAGCAGTTCTTC	TRBJ2-1	TRBD1	-	15	TRBV7-3
CSVARGENTEAFF	TGCAGCGTGGCCAGGGGCGAGAACACTGAAGCTTTCTTT	TRBJ1-1	-	few	13	TRBV29-1
CASSEYGGSEQFF	TGTGCCAGCAGTGAATATGGGGGTAGTGAGCAGTTCTTC	TRBJ2-1	-	-	13	TRBV25-1
CASSQDLGGIYGYTF	TGTGCCAGCAGCCAAGATCTAGGGGGCATTTATGGCTACACCTTC	TRBJ1-2	TRBD1	few	15	TRBV4-2
CASSRGGPGEETQYF	TGTGCCAGCAGCCGCGGAGGGCCGGGAGAAGAGACCCAGTACTTC	TRBJ2-5	-	few	15	TRBV4-2
CSVRGTERFQETQYF	TGCAGCGTGAGGGGGACAGAACGATTCCAAGAGACCCAGTACTTC	TRBJ2-5	TRBD1	-	15	TRBV29-1
CASRARSYGYTF	TGTGCCAGCAGGGCCAGATCATATGGCTACACCTTC	TRBJ1-2	-	many	12	TRBV2
CASSYSGWSTGELFF	TGTGCCAGCAGTTACTCAGGGTGGAGCACCGGGGAGCTGTTTTTT	TRBJ2-2	-	few	15	TRBV6-2/TRBV6-3
CASRGSANEKLFF	TGTGCCAGCAGGGGCTCGGCTAATGAAAAACTGTTTTTT	TRBJ1-4	-	few	13	TRBV12-3/TRBV12-4
CASSSYTQSSYNEQFF	TGTGCCAGCTCATCTTACACCCAAAGCTCCTACAATGAGCAGTTCTTC	TRBJ2-1	-	-	16	TRBV18
CSARNPNTEAFF	TGCAGTGCTAGGAATCCTAACACTGAAGCTTTCTTT	TRBJ1-1	-	-	12	TRBV20-1
CASSLLASVETYEQYF	TGTGCCAGCAGCTTACTGGCCTCCGTAGAAACCTACGAGCAGTACTTC	TRBJ2-7	-	-	16	TRBV11-2
CASRSRGRVMSDNEQFF	TGTGCCAGCAGATCTAGGGGGCGCGTAATGTCCGACAATGAGCAGTTCTTC	TRBJ2-1	TRBD1	-	17	TRBV12-3/TRBV12-4
CASSVAGVNEQFF	TGTGCCAGCAGCGTAGCGGGGGTTAATGAGCAGTTCTTC	TRBJ2-1	TRBD2	-	13	TRBV3-1
CSAPPPPGRETQYF	TGCAGTGCTCCCCCGCCCCCAGGGAGGGAGACCCAGTACTTC	TRBJ2-5	-	many	14	TRBV20-1
CSARGQGDGYTF	TGCAGTGCTAGGGGACAGGGGGACGGCTACACCTTC	TRBJ1-2	TRBD1	-	12	TRBV20-1
CSASTTGGGYEQYF	TGCAGTGCTTCCACTACCGGGGGCGGTTACGAGCAGTACTTC	TRBJ2-7	-	many	14	TRBV20-1
CASSRSPLYEQYF	TGTGCCAGCTCACGCAGTCCCCTCTACGAGCAGTACTTC	TRBJ2-7	-	once	13	TRBV18